Reported below is one T cell receptor beta chain. What it binds is not known. This entry is derived from a study of blood T cells in healthy people across ages. A second roughly 7 to 12 cycle PCR used barcoded and J-beta primers. TCRdb analysed the 5' RACE reads with MiXCR anew, one entry per CDR3 protein. The sample comprises about 750,000 distinct CDR3 sequences, 53% of which are singletons, and approximately 40% rests with the top ten. Regarding the study as a whole: Age brought a roughly linear fall in TCR beta diversity measured per million T cells.

The germline CDR1 and CDR2 sequences are SGHRS and YFSETQ. The CDR3 has 16 amino acids. V was pared by 5 bases and J by 1 base, with 15 bases between. This TCR was sampled from a man older than 75 in good health. The V and J genes are TRBV5-1 and TRBJ1-4, with D possibly TRBD1 on 5 matching bases. Specimen: blood. This CDR3 is CASSKTGLITNEKLFF. CDR3 sequence (DNA): TGCGCCAGCAGTAAAACGGGACTGATAACTAATGAAAAACTGTTTTTT.